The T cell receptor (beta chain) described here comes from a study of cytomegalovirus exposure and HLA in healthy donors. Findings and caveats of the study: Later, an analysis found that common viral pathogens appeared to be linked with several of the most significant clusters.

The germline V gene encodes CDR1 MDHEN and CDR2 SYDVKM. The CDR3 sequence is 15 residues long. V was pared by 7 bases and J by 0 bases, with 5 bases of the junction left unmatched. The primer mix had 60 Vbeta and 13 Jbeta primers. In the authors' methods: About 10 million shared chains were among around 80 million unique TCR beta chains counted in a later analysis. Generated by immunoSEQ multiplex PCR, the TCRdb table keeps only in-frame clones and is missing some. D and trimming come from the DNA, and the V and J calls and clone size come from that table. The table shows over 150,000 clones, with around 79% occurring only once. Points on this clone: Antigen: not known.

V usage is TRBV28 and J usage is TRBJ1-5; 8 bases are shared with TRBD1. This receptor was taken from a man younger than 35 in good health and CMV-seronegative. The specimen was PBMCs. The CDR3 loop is CASTQGAYSNQPQHF. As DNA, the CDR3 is TGTGCCAGCACTCAGGGGGCGTATAGCAATCAGCCCCAGCATTTT.